Sequencing of this TCR beta chain was carried out in a study of blood T cell repertoires in COVID-19. Study-level information: Some COVID-19 samples were acute and others convalescent; all came from the United States, Italy and Spain. The analysed material was cDNA or gDNA that came from T cells, B-cell-depleted T cells, or PBMCs.

The method was immunoSEQ multiplex PCR; TCRdb's version includes in-frame clones alone and lacks a portion of them. Found here are 200,000 or so clones, around 80% of them singletons; the top ten hold around 5.4%. The length of the CDR3 is 16 residues. Per germline, CDR1 WSHSY and CDR2 SAAADI. The trim removed 8 bases at V and 2 bases at J, leaving 11 bases unmatched. This chain joins TRBV10-2 and TRBJ1-2; TRBD1 agrees at 10 bases. The clonotype originates from a woman in her 70s with acute or convalescent COVID-19. Sequencing was carried out using peripheral blood. The CDR3, as DNA: TGCGCCAGCGCGAAGGGGACAGGGGACTTCAACTATGGCTACACCTTC. Residues: CASAKGTGDFNYGYTF.